The clone carrying this T cell receptor beta chain came up a few times. Its antigen is not known. For TCR, cDNA came from 5'RACE template switching, which added a universal primer site and UMIs. Via MiXCR, TCRdb re-called the 5' RACE reads, giving one row per CDR3 protein. Among fewer than 650,000 distinct CDR3 sequences listed, just over 20% were seen once. The data stem from a study of T cells after yellow fever vaccination. About the research overall: SMART-Seq v4 Ultra Low Input prepared the low-cell-number fractions.

The CDR3 length is 16 residues. V gave up 0 bases and J gave up 0 bases, with 12 bases separating them. The germline V gene encodes CDR1 SGHRS and CDR2 YFSETQ. Overall study findings and caveats: Subsequent booster samples again held most clones from primary vaccination (nearly 98% CD4, 85% to 90% CD8). The secondary T-cell response peaked on day 5, not day 15, but was weaker.

This clonotype originated in a young man who received the YFV17D yellow fever vaccine. This chain uses TRBV5-1 with TRBJ1-1; D remains ambiguous. The sample was PBMCs, taken more than 20 days after the first yellow fever vaccination. The CDR3 region has the DNA TGCGCCAGCAGCTTGGGTTGGCAGCAAATGAACACTGAAGCTTTCTTT. Residues: CASSLGWQQMNTEAFF.